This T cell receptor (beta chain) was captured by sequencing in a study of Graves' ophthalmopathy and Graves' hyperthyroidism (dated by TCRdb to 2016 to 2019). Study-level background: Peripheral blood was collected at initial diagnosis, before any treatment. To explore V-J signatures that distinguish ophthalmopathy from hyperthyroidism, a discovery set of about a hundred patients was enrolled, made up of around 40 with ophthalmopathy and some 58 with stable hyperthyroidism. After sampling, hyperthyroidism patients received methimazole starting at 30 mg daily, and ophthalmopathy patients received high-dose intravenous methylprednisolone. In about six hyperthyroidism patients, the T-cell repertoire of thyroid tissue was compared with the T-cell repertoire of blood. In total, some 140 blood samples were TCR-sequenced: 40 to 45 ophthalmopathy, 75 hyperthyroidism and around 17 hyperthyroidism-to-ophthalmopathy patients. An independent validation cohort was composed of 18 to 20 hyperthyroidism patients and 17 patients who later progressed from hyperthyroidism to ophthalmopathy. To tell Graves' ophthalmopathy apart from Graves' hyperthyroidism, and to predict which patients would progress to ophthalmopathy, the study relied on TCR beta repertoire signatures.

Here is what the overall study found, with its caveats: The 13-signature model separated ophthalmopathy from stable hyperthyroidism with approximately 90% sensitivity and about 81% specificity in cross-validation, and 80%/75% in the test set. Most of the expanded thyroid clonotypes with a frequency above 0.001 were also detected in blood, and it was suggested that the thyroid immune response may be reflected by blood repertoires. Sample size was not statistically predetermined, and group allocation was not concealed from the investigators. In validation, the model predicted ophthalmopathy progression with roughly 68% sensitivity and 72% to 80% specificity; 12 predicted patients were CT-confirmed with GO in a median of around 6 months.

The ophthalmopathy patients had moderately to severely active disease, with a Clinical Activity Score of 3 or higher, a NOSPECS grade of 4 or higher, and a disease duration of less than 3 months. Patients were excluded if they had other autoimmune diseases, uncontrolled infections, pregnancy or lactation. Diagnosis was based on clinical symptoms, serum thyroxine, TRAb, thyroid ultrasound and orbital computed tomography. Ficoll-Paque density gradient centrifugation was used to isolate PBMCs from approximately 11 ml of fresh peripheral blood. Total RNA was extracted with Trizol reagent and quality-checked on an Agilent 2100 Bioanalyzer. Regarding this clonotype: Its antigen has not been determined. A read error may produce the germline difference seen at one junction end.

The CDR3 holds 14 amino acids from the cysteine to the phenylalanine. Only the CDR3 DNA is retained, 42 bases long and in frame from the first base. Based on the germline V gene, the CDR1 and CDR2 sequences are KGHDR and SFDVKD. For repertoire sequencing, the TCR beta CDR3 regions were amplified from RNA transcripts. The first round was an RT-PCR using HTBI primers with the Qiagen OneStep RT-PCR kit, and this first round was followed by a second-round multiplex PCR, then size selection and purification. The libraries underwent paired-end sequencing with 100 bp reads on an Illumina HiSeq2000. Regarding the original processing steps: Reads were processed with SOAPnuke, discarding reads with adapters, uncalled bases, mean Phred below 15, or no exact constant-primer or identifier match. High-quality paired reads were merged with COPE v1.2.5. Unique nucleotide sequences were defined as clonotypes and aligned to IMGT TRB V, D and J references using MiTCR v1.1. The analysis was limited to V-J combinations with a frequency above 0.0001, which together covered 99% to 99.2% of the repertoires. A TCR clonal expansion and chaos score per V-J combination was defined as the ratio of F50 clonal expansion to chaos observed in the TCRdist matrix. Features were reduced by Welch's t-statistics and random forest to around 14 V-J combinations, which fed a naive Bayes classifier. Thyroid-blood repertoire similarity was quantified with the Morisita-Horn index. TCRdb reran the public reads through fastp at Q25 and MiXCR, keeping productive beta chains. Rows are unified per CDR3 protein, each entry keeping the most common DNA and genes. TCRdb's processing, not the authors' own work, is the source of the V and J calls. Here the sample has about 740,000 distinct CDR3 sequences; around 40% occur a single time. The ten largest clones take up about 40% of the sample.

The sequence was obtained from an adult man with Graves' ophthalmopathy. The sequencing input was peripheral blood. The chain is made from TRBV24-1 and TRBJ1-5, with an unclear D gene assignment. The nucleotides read TGTGCCAGCAGTTACTTTCCCAGTTATCAGCCCCAGCATTTT. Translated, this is CASSYFPSYQPQHF.